The rows below give T cell receptor beta chains drawn from one sample of a study of OX40 agonist ivuxolimab in advanced cancers. Here immunoSEQ multiplex PCR was the method, and the copy in TCRdb shows in-frame clones only, minus some. This sample has just under 95,000 clones; 80% to 90% occur once, and the top ten carry approximately 0.29%. Here the sequenced sample was CD4+ or CD8+ T cells sorted from blood, taken in a trial of the OX40 agonist ivuxolimab. The source of these receptors is an adult with an advanced solid tumor such as melanoma, head and neck, liver or kidney cancer. Both conserved end residues are part of each CDR3. Each record gives: J gene, V gene, clone size, D gene, CDR3 protein, CDR3 DNA. The D gene is left open where the match is weak. Clone sizes are given selectively: once, few, many, or a class where the clone is expanded.

>TRBJ1-5|TRBV7-2|-|-
CASSFTPDTYQPQHF
TGTGCCAGCAGCTTCACCCCGGACACATATCAGCCCCAGCATTTT
>TRBJ1-5|TRBV28|-|TRBD1
CASSPPGGTGNQPQHF
TGTGCCAGCAGTCCTCCCGGCGGGACAGGTAATCAGCCCCAGCATTTT
>TRBJ2-1|TRBV9|-|TRBD1
CASSLGIQGSSYNEQFF
TGTGCCAGCAGCCTCGGAATACAGGGGAGCTCCTACAATGAGCAGTTCTTC
>TRBJ1-6|TRBV7-9|few|-
CASSPIAGSPSPLHF
TGTGCCAGCAGCCCAATAGCAGGTTCTCCTTCACCCCTCCACTTT
>TRBJ2-7|TRBV15|-|TRBD1
CATRGDRGLREQYF
TGTGCCACCAGAGGGGACAGGGGGCTTCGCGAGCAGTACTTC
>TRBJ1-2|TRBV9|-|TRBD1
CASSGGQGTINYGYTF
TGTGCCAGCAGCGGGGGACAGGGCACCATTAACTATGGCTACACCTTC
>TRBJ2-3|TRBV19|-|-
CASSISQHTDTQYF
TGTGCCAGTAGTATATCCCAGCATACAGATACGCAGTATTTT
>TRBJ2-2|TRBV5-1|-|-
CASSSNSAGELFF
TGCGCCAGCAGCTCCAACTCAGCCGGGGAGCTGTTTTTT
>TRBJ1-5|TRBV19|-|-
CASNRQPQHF
TGTGCCAGTAACCGTCAGCCCCAGCATTTT
>TRBJ1-5|TRBV19|-|-
CASKGRVSNQPQHF
TGTGCCAGTAAGGGCAGGGTTAGCAATCAGCCCCAGCATTTT
>TRBJ2-1|TRBV7-2|-|-
CASSPRLQANEQFF
TGTGCCAGCAGCCCAAGACTACAGGCCAATGAGCAGTTCTTC
>TRBJ1-2|TRBV5-1|-|TRBD1
CASSWGDRENYGYTF
TGCGCCAGCAGCTGGGGGGACAGGGAGAACTATGGCTACACCTTC
>TRBJ2-1|TRBV7-2|-|-
CASSPGLLKYNEQFF
TGTGCCAGCAGCCCAGGGCTCCTAAAATACAATGAGCAGTTCTTC
>TRBJ1-5|TRBV19|-|TRBD1
CASSIDPVDRVAQPQHF
TGTGCCAGTAGTATAGACCCCGTGGACAGGGTGGCTCAGCCCCAGCATTTT
>TRBJ2-1|TRBV27|-|-
CASSLGRSSYNEQFF
TGTGCCAGCAGTTTGGGGAGAAGCTCCTACAATGAGCAGTTCTTC
>TRBJ2-3|TRBV4-1|-|TRBD1
CASSAPGMRQGQADTQYF
TGCGCCAGCAGCGCTCCAGGTATGCGACAGGGCCAGGCAGATACGCAGTATTTT
>TRBJ1-1|TRBV5-1|-|TRBD1
CASSRQGAQNTEAFF
TGCGCCAGCAGCCGGCAGGGGGCCCAGAACACTGAAGCTTTCTTT
>TRBJ2-5|TRBV5-1|-|-
CASSLAEGETQYF
TGCGCCAGCAGCTTGGCGGAGGGGGAGACCCAGTACTTC
>TRBJ2-5|TRBV18|-|TRBD2
CASSPQTSGGETQYF
TGTGCCAGCTCACCACAGACTAGCGGGGGTGAGACCCAGTACTTC
>TRBJ1-2|TRBV5-1|-|-
CASSLNIAGGARGGYTF
TGCGCCAGCAGCTTGAATATCGCGGGGGGCGCTCGAGGAGGCTACACCTTC
>TRBJ2-2|TRBV6-1|-|-
CASSESTKRGTANTGELFF
TGTGCCAGCAGTGAATCTACCAAGAGGGGTACCGCGAACACCGGGGAGCTGTTTTTT
>TRBJ1-2|TRBV15|-|TRBD1
CATSGAGQGAGFYGYTF
TGTGCCACCAGCGGGGCCGGACAGGGGGCCGGCTTTTATGGCTACACCTTC
>TRBJ1-1|TRBV19|-|-
CASSIQGGRTEAFF
TGTGCCAGTAGTATCCAGGGAGGTCGTACTGAAGCTTTCTTT
>TRBJ1-4|TRBV5-4|-|TRBD1
CASSLTGLGDEKLFF
TGTGCCAGCAGCCTGACAGGGCTTGGGGATGAAAAACTGTTTTTT
>TRBJ2-3|TRBV6-1|-|TRBD2
CASSEATSGGTTDTQYF
TGTGCCAGCAGTGAAGCTACTAGCGGGGGGACGACAGATACGCAGTATTTT
>TRBJ1-4|TRBV9|-|TRBD1
CASSGTNRGPNEKLFF
TGTGCCAGCAGCGGGACCAACAGGGGTCCTAATGAAAAACTGTTTTTT
>TRBJ2-7|TRBV27|-|-
CASSLSPGVLGEQYF
TGTGCCAGCAGTTTATCTCCCGGGGTCCTAGGCGAGCAGTACTTC
>TRBJ1-1|TRBV25-1|once|-
CASSEGSGGSTEAFF
TGTGCCAGCAGTGAGGGGAGTGGGGGTTCCACTGAAGCTTTCTTT
>TRBJ1-4|TRBV5-8|-|TRBD1
CASSPRQGPGEKLFF
TGTGCCAGCAGCCCGAGACAGGGTCCGGGTGAAAAACTGTTTTTT
>TRBJ1-1|TRBV10-2|-|-
CASRGTLNTEAFF
TGCGCCAGCAGGGGGACGTTGAACACTGAAGCTTTCTTT
>TRBJ1-3|TRBV7-2|few|-
CASNYNSGSSNTIYF
TGTGCCAGCAACTACAACTCGGGGTCGTCGAACACCATATATTTT
>TRBJ2-5|TRBV20-1|-|-
CSEGEETQYF
TGCAGTGAAGGAGAGGAGACCCAGTACTTC
>TRBJ2-1|TRBV7-2|-|-
CASSRQGEQFF
TGTGCCAGCAGTCGTCAAGGGGAGCAGTTCTTC
>TRBJ2-2|TRBV7-3|-|TRBD1
CASSQTQGLSSGELFF
TGTGCCAGCAGCCAGACACAGGGGTTGTCGTCCGGGGAGCTGTTTTTT
>TRBJ1-3|TRBV5-1|-|-
CASRRSRGNSGNTIYF
TGCGCCAGCAGGAGGTCGAGGGGCAACTCTGGAAACACCATATATTTT
>TRBJ1-4|TRBV18|-|-
CASSPHSEKLFF
TGTGCCAGCTCACCACACAGCGAAAAACTGTTTTTT
>TRBJ1-3|TRBV5-6|-|TRBD1
CASSFQGGGNTIYF
TGTGCCAGCAGCTTTCAGGGGGGTGGAAACACCATATATTTT
>TRBJ1-1|TRBV27|-|-
CASSPLDVFEAFF
TGTGCCAGCAGTCCCTTGGACGTGTTTGAAGCTTTCTTT
>TRBJ2-2|TRBV7-6|-|TRBD2
CASSLGRGGGNTGELFF
TGTGCCAGCAGCTTAGGTCGCGGCGGGGGGAACACCGGGGAGCTGTTTTTT